What follows are 24 T cell receptor beta chains derived from one specimen sequenced in a study of identifying expanded T cells in peripheral blood (dated by TCRdb to between 2018 and 2020). The library was prepared using the immunoSEQ multiplex PCR assay. TCRdb retrieved this table from immuneACCESS and kept in-frame rearrangements only. Not all clones are present; in checked studies, unresolved V genes account for under half, and no reason is known for the remainder. The sample table contains approximately 110,000 clones; only one count was recorded for roughly 90% of them. The top ten clonotypes cover 7.5% to 9.5% of the sample. Sequenced input: blood. The origin of the receptors is a person aged 18 to 70 in good health.

This clone was seen just once. The rearrangement joins TRBV11-3 to TRBJ2-7; TRBD1 matches at 9 bases. V was pared by 2 bases and J by 9 bases, with 14 bases of the junction left unmatched. This CDR3 has 16 residues. CDR1 and CDR2 (germline): SGHNT, YENEEA. DNA of the CDR3: TGTGCCAGCAGCTTACTCCGTGGGACAGGGACCCCCCTGCAGTACTTC. Protein: CASSLLRGTGTPLQYF.

The chain has TRBV7-8 and TRBJ2-1, with D possibly being TRBD1 (5 bases). V shed 4 bases and J shed 3 bases, with 13 bases lying between them. From germline, CDR1 is SGHVS and CDR2 FQNEAQ. This CDR3 region has 15 residues. CDR3: CASSWEQADYNEQFF. In nucleotides, the CDR3 is TGTGCCAGCAGCTGGGAACAGGCAGACTACAATGAGCAGTTCTTC.

The chain uses TRBV7-9 and TRBJ2-5; D remains unclear. The CDR3 contains 13 residues. Germline V CDR1 and CDR2: SEHNR, FQNEAQ (reference sequence). The V end lost 7 bases, the J end lost 1 base, and 10 bases lay between the germline ends. The DNA for the CDR3 is TGTGCCAGCACCAAGAACAGCCAAGAGACCCAGTACTTC. It is translated as CASTKNSQETQYF.

This rearrangement joins TRBV5-1 to TRBJ2-7, with 7 bases aligning to TRBD1. V shed 0 bases, J shed 7 bases, and the junction held 10 bases outside the gene matches. There are 15 residues in the CDR3. The germline V gene encodes CDR1 SGHRS and CDR2 YFSETQ. CDR3 sequence reads: CASSLEAQGFREQYF. CDR3 nucleotides: TGCGCCAGCAGCTTGGAAGCACAGGGGTTTCGGGAGCAGTACTTC.

The chain joins TRBV6-5 to TRBJ2-2; D may be TRBD1 (6 bases). Germline loops: CDR1 MNHEY, CDR2 SVGAGI. CDR3 length: 15 residues. Trimming removed 2 bases from V and 2 bases from J, with 9 bases in between. In DNA, the CDR3 is TGTGCCAGCAGTTACACGGACAGAAACACCGGGGAGCTGTTTTTT. As protein: CASSYTDRNTGELFF.

As regards this clone: Other DNA sequences from this sample encode an identical CDR3 as well. The chain joins TRBV5-1 to TRBJ2-7; 11 positions match TRBD2. After removal of 1 base from V and 4 bases from J, the junction contained 1 base not matched to a gene. The germline V gene has CDR1 SGHRS and CDR2 YFSETQ. The CDR3 totals 14 residues. As DNA, the CDR3 is TGCGCCAGCAGCTTGACTAGCGGGAGTTACGAGCAGTACTTC. Protein: CASSLTSGSYEQYF.

CDR3 sequence: CASSLESEWNTEAFF. The CDR3 DNA is TGCGCCAGCAGCTTAGAGTCCGAATGGAACACTGAAGCTTTCTTT. The chain carries TRBV5-1 and TRBJ1-1; no firm D call. V lost 2 bases, J lost 1 base, and 12 bases lay in between. From germline, CDR1 is SGHRS and CDR2 YFSETQ. This CDR3 is built from 15 residues. The complete variable domain, with remaining parts taken from reference TRBV5-1 and TRBJ1-1, reads KAGVTQTPRYLIKTRGQQVTLSCSPISGHRSVSWYQQTPGQGLQFLFEYFSETQRNKGNFPGRFSGRQFSNSRSEMNVSTLELGDSALYLCASSLESEWNTEAFFGQGTRLTVV.

A remark on this clone: Additional DNA sequences in this sample encode the identical CDR3. The J gene is TRBJ1-5, the V gene TRBV6-5; D is unresolved. This CDR3 region has 15 residues. Per germline, CDR1 MNHEY and CDR2 SVGAGI. V lost 5 bases to trimming and J lost 0 bases, with 11 bases between them. Here the CDR3 reads CASSPRQVSNQPQHF. The CDR3 bases are TGTGCCAGCAGTCCACGGCAGGTTAGCAATCAGCCCCAGCATTTT.

The genes are TRBV7-8 and TRBJ2-7; possibly TRBD1 or TRBD2 for D (6 bases each). V was pared by 1 base and J by 2 bases, with 15 bases between. The germline gives CDR1 SGHVS, CDR2 FQNEAQ. This CDR3 spans 16 amino acids. The CDR3 reads CASSLEGGRITYEQYF. DNA for the CDR3: TGTGCCAGCAGCTTAGAGGGGGGCAGAATAACCTACGAGCAGTACTTC.

This chain joins TRBV2 and TRBJ1-1; D unresolved. V lost 6 bases and J 4 bases, leaving 21 bases between the germline ends. Germline V gives CDR1 SNHLY, CDR2 FYNNEI. This CDR3 contains 16 residues. The CDR3 sequence is CASSGVGVTTATEAFF. The CDR3, as DNA: TGTGCCAGCAGCGGGGTTGGCGTAACGACGGCCACTGAAGCTTTCTTT.

CDR3 DNA: TGTGCCAGCAGCTTGGGACAGGGGGGGGCAGATACGCAGTATTTT. Translating it yields CASSLGQGGADTQYF. V usage is TRBV7-9 and J usage is TRBJ2-3; the match to TRBD1 covers 11 bases. The trim removed 3 bases at V and 4 bases at J, leaving 3 bases unmatched. The length of the CDR3 is 15 residues. Germline assignment: CDR1 SEHNR and CDR2 FQNEAQ (reference sequence).

The rearrangement joins TRBV19 to TRBJ2-2; TRBD2 matches 13 bases. Germline CDR1 reads LNHDA; CDR2 reads SQIVND (reference sequence). V lost 6 bases to trimming and J lost 10 bases; unmatched junction nucleotides: 14. CDR3 length: 17 amino acids. The CDR3 loop is CASSPSVTSGRALELFF. The CDR3 bases are TGTGCCAGTAGCCCCAGTGTCACTAGCGGGAGGGCCTTGGAGCTGTTTTTT. Drawing the rest from reference TRBV19 and TRBJ2-2, the complete variable domain is DGGITQSPKYLFRKEGQNVTLSCEQNLNHDAMYWYRQDPGQGLRLIYYSQIVNDFQKGDIAEGYSVSREKKESFPLTVTSAQKNPTAFYLCASSPSVTSGRALELFFGEGSRLTVL.

This clone came up once. The gene calls are TRBV7-2 and TRBJ1-1, with D possibly being TRBD1 (5 bases). V shed 5 bases and J shed 1 base, with 8 bases lying between them. Germline lookup yields CDR1 SGHTA and CDR2 FQGNSA. The CDR3 loop spans 13 amino acids. CDR3 nucleotide sequence: TGTGCCAGCAGCCGTAGGGGGAACACTGAAGCTTTCTTT. Amino acid sequence: CASSRRGNTEAFF.

CDR3 coding DNA: TGTGCTAGTGGTCTAGGGACAGCTAATGAAAAACTGTTTTTT. This codes for CASGLGTANEKLFF. This chain uses TRBV12-5 with TRBJ1-4, with 7 nucleotides matching TRBD1. J gave up 3 bases and V 5 bases, and 3 bases lay outside the gene matches. The CDR3 length is 14 residues. Germline V gene lookup returns CDR1 LGHNT and CDR2 FRNRAP.

This chain uses TRBV21-1 with TRBJ2-1; the table's D call, TRBD1, has no DNA check behind it. TRBV21-1 is marked as a pseudogene. The CDR3 spans 16 residues. The CDR3: CASRPPFPVIYNEQFF. The CDR3 DNA follows: TGTGCCAGCAGACCCCCCTTTCCAGTCATATACAATGAGCAGTTCTTC.

This chain connects TRBV5-1 to TRBJ1-3, with unresolved D. This CDR3 has 14 residues. The germline CDR1 and CDR2 sequences are SGHRS and YFSETQ. Between the trimmed V and J ends, which lost 2 bases and 0 bases, there was a span of 6 bases. CDR3 region: CASSFVPSGNTIYF. The CDR3 DNA reads as TGCGCCAGCAGCTTCGTCCCCTCTGGAAACACCATATATTTT.

CDR3 nucleotide sequence: TGTGCCAGCAGCGTCACAAGCGGGAGGGACAATGAGCAGTTCTTC. It codes for CASSVTSGRDNEQFF. This chain links TRBV9 with TRBJ2-1; 10 positions agree with TRBD2. CDR1 and CDR2 from the germline V gene are SGDLS and YYNGEE. This CDR3 is 15 amino acids long. J was trimmed by 5 bases and V by 2 bases; bases with no gene match: 4. Based on the CDR3 plus reference TRBV9 and TRBJ2-1, the full variable domain is DSGVTQTPKHLITATGQRVTLRCSPRSGDLSVYWYQQSLDQGLQFLIQYYNGEERAKGNILERFSAQQFPDLHSELNLSSLELGDSALYFCASSVTSGRDNEQFFGPGTRLTVL.

The chain links TRBV5-4 to TRBJ2-4, with 7 bases fitting TRBD1. Looked up from germline, CDR1 is SGHNT and CDR2 is YYREEE (reference sequence). The CDR3 is 17 amino acids. V shed 4 bases, J shed 1 base, and the junction held 11 bases outside the gene matches. CDR3 sequence (DNA): TGTGCCAGCAGCCTACAGGGGTGGCGTGGGGCCAAAAACATTCAGTACTTC. Protein product: CASSLQGWRGAKNIQYF.

For the CDR3, the DNA is TGTGCCAGCAGCGTAGAACAGGACTCCTACGAGCAGTACTTC. Protein: CASSVEQDSYEQYF. The chain combines TRBV9 with TRBJ2-7, with a weak D call TRBD1 (5 bases). CDR1 and CDR2 from the germline V gene are SGDLS and YYNGEE. Trimming pared 0 bases from V and 0 bases from J, leaving 7 bases between. This CDR3 is 14 amino acids long.

This rearrangement joins TRBV18 to TRBJ2-7; 11 bases are shared with TRBD2. Trimming removed 4 bases from V and 2 bases from J; junction bases left unmatched: 7. This CDR3 has 16 residues. Germline V CDR1 and CDR2: KGHSH, LQKENI. The CDR3 here is CASSRLLAGDPYEQYF. DNA for the CDR3: TGTGCCAGCTCACGACTACTAGCGGGAGACCCCTACGAGCAGTACTTC.

This chain joins TRBV30 and TRBJ1-5; D is unclear. Trimming stripped 0 bases from V and 3 bases from J, with 15 bases between. From germline, CDR1 is GTSNPN and CDR2 SVGIG (reference sequence). This CDR3 contains 16 residues. CDR3 sequence reads: CAWSVPFPHANQPQHF. In nucleotides, the CDR3 is TGTGCCTGGAGTGTACCGTTCCCCCACGCCAATCAGCCCCAGCATTTT.

This clone was detected once. This chain connects TRBV18 to TRBJ1-5; 7 positions agree with TRBD1. CDR1 is KGHSH and CDR2 is LQKENI in the germline V gene. CDR3 size: 15 residues. With 4 bases clipped from V and 0 bases from J, the junction kept 3 bases outside the gene matches. The CDR3 sequence: CASSRGTASNQPQHF. CDR3 DNA: TGTGCCAGCTCACGGGGGACAGCTAGCAATCAGCCCCAGCATTTT.

V usage is TRBV2 and J usage is TRBJ2-7; D may be TRBD2 (6 bases). Trimming removed 6 bases from V and 11 bases from J, with 17 bases in between. The CDR3 contains 12 residues. Germline V lookup: CDR1 SNHLY, CDR2 FYNNEI. This chain's CDR3 is CASSPGGTRKYF. DNA for the CDR3: TGTGCCAGCAGCCCCGGAGGGACTCGCAAGTACTTC. Supplemented by reference TRBV2 and TRBJ2-7, the full variable domain reads EPEVTQTPSHQVTQMGQEVILRCVPISNHLYFYWYRQILGQKVEFLVSFYNNEISEKSEIFDDQFSVERPDGSNFTLKIRSTKLEDSAMYFCASSPGGTRKYFGPGTRLTVT.

The rearrangement joins TRBV28 to TRBJ2-7, with no clear D. Germline values: CDR1 MDHEN, CDR2 SYDVKM. The length of the CDR3 is 14 residues. Trimming took 6 bases from V and 6 from J, leaving 18 bases between them. The CDR3 DNA reads TGTGCCAGCAGCCCACGGAACACCCCTCTCGAGCAGTACTTC. Protein sequence: CASSPRNTPLEQYF.